These 17 T cell receptor beta chains originate from one sample sequenced in a study of blood T cells in healthy people across ages. Using a J-beta primer mix together with a sample-barcoded 5' primer, a second PCR was run for about 7 to 12 cycles. TCRdb redid the calling of the 5' RACE reads with MiXCR, one entry per CDR3 protein. The sample has about 900,000 distinct CDR3 sequences, approximately 59% seen once. The sample consisted of blood. These TCRs come from a man younger than 45 in good health.

The J gene is TRBJ1-1, the V gene TRBV19; maybe TRBD1 (6 bases). Germline V gene data show CDR1 as LNHDA and CDR2 as SQIVND (reference sequence). The V gene lost 10 bases and the J gene lost 5 bases, with 23 bases spanning the gap. This CDR3 has 15 amino acids. This chain's CDR3 is CATLPLGRGSTEAFF. The CDR3, as DNA: TGTGCCACCCTACCCCTCGGCAGGGGAAGTACTGAAGCTTTCTTT.

This chain connects TRBV7-2 to TRBJ1-6; the D gene is possibly TRBD1 (6 bases). Germline values: CDR1 SGHTA, CDR2 FQGNSA. The CDR3 is made up of 16 amino acids. V shed 3 bases and J shed 7 bases, with 16 bases lying between them. The CDR3 region is CASSFTPGTSNSPLHF. CDR3 nucleotide sequence: TGTGCCAGCAGCTTTACCCCCGGGACATCCAATTCACCCCTCCACTTT.

The chain has TRBV29-1 and TRBJ1-2, with unresolved D. The germline V gene has CDR1 SQVTM and CDR2 ANQGSEA. The CDR3 length is 13 residues. The germline V and J ends were trimmed by 5 bases and 3 bases, with 13 bases remaining between them. The CDR3 nucleotides are TGCAGCGTTCCAAGATCTAACGACTATGGCTACACCTTC. Translated: CSVPRSNDYGYTF. Complete variable domain (other parts from reference TRBV29-1 and TRBJ1-2): SAVISQKPSRDICQRGTSLTIQCQVDSQVTMMFWYRQQPGQSLTLIATANQGSEATYESGFVIDKFPISRPNLTFSTLTVSNMSPEDSSIYLCSVPRSNDYGYTFGSGTRLTVV.

The chain recombines TRBV20-1 with TRBJ1-4; D is uncertain. There are 13 residues in the CDR3. Trimming took off 6 bases at V and 6 bases at J, with 14 bases between the two ends. CDR1 is DFQATT and CDR2 is SNEGSKA in the germline V gene (reference sequence). The DNA of the CDR3 is TGCAGTGCGCCGGCCCCTGCGCATGAAAAACTGTTTTTT. Translation: CSAPAPAHEKLFF.

This clonotype has more than one count but fewer than ten. The chain is built from TRBV7-3 and TRBJ2-7; D is possibly TRBD2 (5 bases). CDR3 length: 14 residues. V was pared by 5 bases and J by 7 bases, with 18 bases between. CDR1 is SGHTA and CDR2 is FQGTGA in the germline V gene. The CDR3 protein is CASSTTSDAPEQYF. CDR3 nucleotide sequence: TGTGCCAGCAGCACTACTAGTGACGCCCCGGAGCAGTACTTC.

This chain links TRBV20-1 with TRBJ2-3; tentatively, D is TRBD1 or TRBD2 (5 bases each). CDR3 size: 15 residues. With 0 bases removed from V and 0 bases from J, the gap between germline ends came to 10 bases. CDR1 and CDR2 (germline): DFQATT, SNEGSKA (reference sequence). CDR3 in DNA: TGCAGTGCTAGAGACCGGGACCACAGCACAGATACGCAGTATTTT. Translation gives CSARDRDHSTDTQYF.

This clonotype was detected a few times. This chain links TRBV4-1 with TRBJ2-6; the D gene is possibly TRBD1 (6 bases). The CDR3 is 17 residues long. Trimming removed 1 base at V and 1 base at J, with 11 bases between. Germline assignment: CDR1 MGHRA and CDR2 YSYEKL. In nucleotides, the CDR3 is TGCGCCAGCAGCCAAGGGGGGCCTTTTTCTGGGGCCAACGTCCTGACTTTC. Protein product: CASSQGGPFSGANVLTF.

The J gene is TRBJ1-4, the V gene TRBV2, with 8 bases fitting TRBD1. The CDR3 length is 13 residues. Germline V CDR1 and CDR2: SNHLY, FYNNEI. V trimming: 7 bases; J trimming: 3 bases; junction bases outside the gene matches: 1. The CDR3 reads CASMGQANEKLFF. The CDR3 region has the DNA TGTGCCAGCATGGGACAGGCTAATGAAAAACTGTTTTTT.

This clonotype was counted a few times. The gene calls are TRBV4-3 and TRBJ2-7; D is undetermined. This CDR3 has 13 residues. V was trimmed by 1 base and J by 0 bases, leaving 4 bases between them. Germline CDR1 LGHNA, CDR2 YSLEER. CDR3 region: CASSQAPSYEQYF. CDR3 nucleotides: TGCGCCAGCAGCCAAGCCCCCTCCTACGAGCAGTACTTC.

About this clonotype: At one end, the junction sequence differs from germline, possibly due to a read error. The chain carries TRBV7-8 and TRBJ2-1; D not certain. Germline V gene lookup returns CDR1 SGHVS and CDR2 FQNEAQ. The CDR3 is 14 residues long. Here the CDR3 DNA reads TGTGCCAGCAGCTTGACCAGGTCTTACAACGAGCAGTTCTTC. Protein product: CASSLTRSYNEQFF.

The sample holds a few counts of this clonotype. The chain combines TRBV6-1 with TRBJ2-1; the match to TRBD1 covers 10 bases. This CDR3 contains 15 residues. The J segment lost 6 bases and the V segment lost 7 bases, leaving 9 bases of the junction unmatched. CDR1 MNHNS and CDR2 SASEGT come from the germline V gene. CDR3 nucleotide sequence: TGTGCCAGCACTCAACCGGGACAGGGGCCCAATGAGCAGTTCTTC. Its protein is CASTQPGQGPNEQFF.

This chain uses TRBV6-2 or TRBV6-3 with TRBJ2-3; 10 nucleotides line up with TRBD2. The V gene end was trimmed by 2 bases and the J gene end by 5 bases; junction bases not matched to a gene: 10. This CDR3 has 17 amino acids. Per germline, CDR1 MNHEY and CDR2 SVGEGT. CDR3 in amino acids: CASSYSGPSGGGDTQYF. CDR3 bases: TGTGCCAGCAGTTACAGTGGCCCTAGCGGGGGAGGAGATACGCAGTATTTT.

This clonotype has more than one count but fewer than ten. J is TRBJ2-1 and V is TRBV14; a weak D match, TRBD1 (5 bases). V dropped 4 bases and J dropped 0 bases, with 10 bases sitting between them. The CDR3 length is 15 residues. CDR1 is SGHDN, CDR2 FVKESK, per germline. The CDR3 DNA reads TGTGCCAGCAGCCGGAAAGGGGTCTCCTACAATGAGCAGTTCTTC. Protein: CASSRKGVSYNEQFF. Using reference TRBV14 and TRBJ2-1 for the parts outside the CDR3, the full variable domain is EAGVTQFPSHSVIEKGQTVTLRCDPISGHDNLYWYRRVMGKEIKFLLHFVKESKQDESGMPNNRFLAERTGGTYSTLKVQPAELEDSGVYFCASSRKGVSYNEQFFGPGTRLTVL.

To note about this clonotype: One end of the junction is discordant with germline, which a read error may explain. Written as DNA, the CDR3 is TGCGCCAGCAGCTGGGGGCCCCCAAACTGTGGCTACACCTTC. Translated, it gives CASSWGPPNCGYTF. V and J are TRBV5-1 and TRBJ1-2; D possibly corresponds to TRBD1 (6 bases). Germline V gives CDR1 SGHRS, CDR2 YFSETQ. The length of the CDR3 is 14 residues.

The J gene is TRBJ2-1, the V gene TRBV7-3; D remains ambiguous. V was shortened by 1 base and J by 7 bases, with 14 bases between the two germline ends. This CDR3 comprises 15 residues. Germline values: CDR1 SGHTA, CDR2 FQGTGA. The CDR3 bases are TGTGCCAGCAGCTTAAAGGGTTCCTTATCGAATGAGCAGTTCTTC. Its translation is CASSLKGSLSNEQFF.

The rearrangement links TRBV6-2 or TRBV6-3 to TRBJ2-3; D gene uncertain. The V end was cut by 2 bases, the J end by 0 bases, with 12 bases between. CDR3 length: 16 amino acids. Germline CDR1 is MNHEY and CDR2 is SVGEGT. Here the CDR3 DNA reads TGTGCCAGCAGTTACAGGTTAGACGATAGCACAGATACGCAGTATTTT. Its translation: CASSYRLDDSTDTQYF.

The genes are TRBV29-1 and TRBJ1-2; 7 bases fit TRBD1. This CDR3 spans 14 amino acids. CDR1 and CDR2 from the germline V gene are SQVTM and ANQGSEA. V dropped 7 bases and J dropped 5; count of bases not matched to a gene: 13. CDR3 residues: CSANKVTGVYGYTF. The DNA of the CDR3 is TGCAGCGCCAACAAAGTTACAGGGGTTTATGGCTACACCTTC.